The following is a TCR beta chain sequence with its context. Its specificity is unknown. Coverage ceases 3 residues before the CDR3 finishes, and the germline J gene fills in the end. The data stem from a study of T cells in women clearing cervical HPV infection. Background on the study: Case blood drawn at lesion detection; control blood after infection cleared. Study results and caveats: A classifier using richness and V gene abundances reached an AUC of 0.7 to 0.9. Richness differences could reflect unmeasured T-cell content per sample.

Some clones are missing from TCRdb's copy, which holds only in-frame ones; the method was immunoSEQ multiplex PCR. This table holds about 23,000 clones. After removal of 2 bases from V and 4 bases from J, the junction contained 6 bases not matched to a gene. The germline V gene has CDR1 SEHNR and CDR2 FQNEAQ (reference sequence). The CDR3 contains 15 residues. The sequencing input was blood buffy coat. The chain links TRBV7-9 to TRBJ2-3; TRBD2 agrees at 7 bases. The clonotype comes from a woman aged 18 to 75 with a cervical HPV16 infection that either progressed to CIN3+ or cleared (not recorded which). The CDR3 sequence: CASSLLRLAPDTQYF. The covered CDR3 bases are TGTGCCAGCAGCTTATTGAGACTAGCCCCAGATACG.